This passage covers 32 T cell receptor beta chains from one sample sequenced in a study of molecular identifiers for immune sequencing clone quantification. Each CDR3 protein gets one entry after TCRdb re-called the PCR reads with MiXCR. Of a few hundred thousand distinct CDR3 sequences listed, 25% are singletons. Sequencing was carried out using naive CD8+ T cells from blood, with Jurkat cell RNA spiked in. The subset here: FACS-sorted CD8+CD4-CCR7+CD45RA+ naive T cells. All receptors come from a human donor in good health. Some libraries in this study had Jurkat cell RNA spiked in.

Remarks on this clonotype: This may stem from a read error, because a much larger clone lies one nucleotide away. V is TRBV4-3 and J is TRBJ1-3; a weak D match, TRBD1 (6 bases). Germline V lookup: CDR1 LGHNA, CDR2 YSLEER. This CDR3 has 16 residues. CDR3 sequence: CASSQDGRGHGNTICF. The CDR3 nucleotides are TGCGCCAGCAGCCAAGATGGACGGGGGCATGGAAACACCATATGTTTT.

In its sample, this clonotype was seen a few times. The chain recombines TRBV20-1 with TRBJ2-3; D not resolved. The CDR3 sequence is 15 residues long. CDR1 is DFQATT, CDR2 SNEGSKA, per germline (reference sequence). The V and J ends lost 3 bases and 6 bases respectively, with 19 bases between them. The CDR3 loop is CSASPSESDWDTQYF. The CDR3 DNA reads as TGCAGTGCTAGCCCCTCTGAATCCGATTGGGATACGCAGTATTTT.

The chain is built from TRBV29-1 and TRBJ1-2, with TRBD1 matching over 9 bases. Per germline, CDR1 SQVTM and CDR2 ANQGSEA. The CDR3 extends over 14 amino acids. The V and J ends lost 6 bases and 3 bases, in that order; junction bases with no gene match: 8. CDR3 sequence reads: CSVDGTGMDYGYTF. CDR3 DNA sequence: TGCAGCGTCGATGGGACAGGGATGGACTATGGCTACACCTTC.

This clonotype came up many times. The chain employs TRBV28 and TRBJ2-1; D is tentatively TRBD1 or TRBD2 (6 bases each). V was clipped by 3 bases and J by 5 bases, with 14 bases between them. The CDR3 has 15 amino acids. Germline loops: CDR1 MDHEN, CDR2 SYDVKM. The CDR3 is CASSFRGPTHNEQFF. CDR3 nucleotides: TGTGCCAGCAGTTTCCGGGGGCCCACCCACAATGAGCAGTTCTTC.

A remark on this clonotype: A much bigger clone sits one base away, suggesting this may be a read error. The chain uses TRBV10-3 and TRBJ2-7; the D gene is possibly TRBD2 (5 bases). In germline, CDR1 is ENHRY, CDR2 SYGVKD. V lost 0 bases and J 8 bases, leaving 8 bases between the germline ends. The CDR3 totals 12 residues. DNA of the CDR3: TGTGCCATCAGTGAGTCGAGGGTCAAGCAGTACTTC. It is translated as CAISESRVKQYF.

The CDR3 coding sequence is TGTGCCAGCTCCACGGGTGGCGGGTATAGCAATCAGCCCCAGCATTTT. Translated, it gives CASSTGGGYSNQPQHF. V is TRBV5-6 and J is TRBJ1-5, with D unclear. CDR1 is SGHDT, CDR2 YYEEEE, per germline. CDR3 length: 16 amino acids. V gave up 7 bases and J gave up 0 bases, with 17 bases separating them.

There are a few counts of this clonotype. The chain couples TRBV3-1 to TRBJ1-1; a weak D match, TRBD1 (5 bases). CDR3 length: 18 amino acids. Trimming shortened V by 0 bases and J by 4 bases, and 21 bases separated the two germline ends. Germline V gene sequence: CDR1 LGHDT, CDR2 YNNKEL (reference sequence). The CDR3 loop reads CASSQDSGTSRGSTEAFF. The CDR3 coding sequence is TGTGCCAGCAGCCAAGACAGTGGCACCTCGAGGGGAAGCACTGAAGCTTTCTTT.

A note on this clonotype: One base away lies a much larger clone, so this may be a sequencing read error. The chain uses TRBV12-3 or TRBV12-4 and TRBJ2-3, with D possibly TRBD2 on 6 matching bases. The CDR3 length is 15 residues. V dropped 4 bases and J dropped 4 bases, with 15 bases sitting between them. CDR3 in DNA: TGTGCCAGCAGTTCCCTGAGGGGAGGCGCAGATACGCAGTATTTT. This encodes CASSSLRGGADTQYF.

The V call is TRBV5-3, the J call TRBJ1-4, with 7 bases that match TRBD1. TRBV5-3 is an ORF for which the function is uncertain. The J segment lost 8 bases and the V segment lost 8 bases, leaving 18 bases of the junction unmatched. The CDR3 has 16 residues. CDR3 sequence: CASSHHSGTEGEKLFF. CDR3 nucleotides: TGTGCCAGCAGCCATCATTCCGGGACAGAAGGGGAAAAACTGTTTTTT.

Comments on this clonotype: This sequence may be a read error, since a much larger clone differs from it by one base. The gene calls are TRBV27 and TRBJ2-5, with TRBD1 identical over 7 bases. CDR1 and CDR2 from the germline V gene are MNHEY and SMNVEV (reference sequence). This CDR3 contains 13 residues. The chain's CDR3 is CAGRGTAQETQYF. The CDR3 DNA is TGTGCCGGCAGGGGGACAGCCCAAGAGACCCAGTACTTC.

There are a few counts of this clonotype. The chain carries TRBV24-1 and TRBJ2-2; D is unclear. The CDR3 has 13 residues. In germline, CDR1 is KGHDR, CDR2 SFDVKD. V lost 4 bases and J lost 6, with 8 bases in between. The CDR3 DNA is TGTGCCACCAGTGAGGCCAACTCCGGGGAGCTGTTTTTT. Translated: CATSEANSGELFF.

This clonotype showed up just a few times. J is TRBJ2-7 and V is TRBV5-6; TRBD1 matches 10 bases. The CDR3 covers 14 residues. J gave up 5 bases and V 4 bases, and 6 bases lay outside the gene matches. CDR1 is SGHDT and CDR2 is YYEEEE in the germline V gene. The CDR3 here is CASSPPGTGDEQYF. In DNA form, the CDR3 reads TGTGCCAGCAGCCCACCCGGGACAGGGGACGAGCAGTACTTC.

This clonotype was observed at least ten times. The chain recombines TRBV3-1 with TRBJ1-1; D remains ambiguous. Trimming took 0 bases from V and 3 from J, leaving 11 bases between them. Germline values: CDR1 LGHDT, CDR2 YNNKEL (reference sequence). The length of the CDR3 is 15 residues. CDR3 in DNA: TGTGCCAGCAGCCAAGATTCACTCGAAGACACTGAAGCTTTCTTT. It yields the protein CASSQDSLEDTEAFF.

The chain joins TRBV19 to TRBJ2-7; D gene unclear. With 3 bases removed from V and 4 bases from J, the gap between germline ends came to 10 bases. This CDR3 spans 13 amino acids. Germline values: CDR1 LNHDA, CDR2 SQIVND (reference sequence). As DNA, the CDR3 is TGTGCCAGTAGTATGGGGATATTATACGAGCAGTACTTC. Amino acid sequence: CASSMGILYEQYF.

In this sample, this clonotype turned up many times. The V call is TRBV29-1, the J call TRBJ2-7, with unresolved D. This CDR3 has 11 amino acids. CDR1 SQVTM and CDR2 ANQGSEA come from the germline V gene. V was cut by 3 bases and J by 6 bases, with 9 bases left in between. In nucleotides, the CDR3 is TGCAGCGTTGATGCCGAGTCCGAGCAGTACTTC. Amino acids: CSVDAESEQYF.

The chain links TRBV20-1 to TRBJ2-5; 8 nucleotides align to TRBD2. J lost 4 bases, V lost 3 bases, and 13 bases had no gene match. In germline, CDR1 is DFQATT, CDR2 SNEGSKA (reference sequence). This CDR3 is 16 amino acids long. The CDR3 coding sequence is TGCAGTGCTAGCGGGACTAGTCACGAGTGGGGAGAGACCCAGTACTTC. Its protein is CSASGTSHEWGETQYF.

This clonotype was detected only once. The rearrangement joins TRBV27 to TRBJ2-1; 15 bases fit TRBD2. The CDR3 runs to 18 residues. J lost 2 bases, V lost 5 bases, and 7 bases had no gene match. Per the germline V gene, CDR1 is MNHEY and CDR2 is SMNVEV (reference sequence). Here the CDR3 DNA reads TGTGCCAGCAGTCCGGGACTAGCGGGAGGAGGCACCTACAATGAGCAGTTCTTC. It specifies CASSPGLAGGGTYNEQFF.

About this clonotype: A much larger clone is a single base away; this may be a read error. The V call is TRBV12-3 or TRBV12-4, the J call TRBJ2-2, with 10 bases aligning to TRBD2. The CDR3 is made up of 17 amino acids. The CDR3 here is CASSPRAGLANIGELFF. CDR3 DNA sequence: TGTGCCAGCAGTCCTCGCGCGGGACTAGCGAACATCGGGGAGCTGTTTTTT.

This clonotype was recorded at least ten times. The chain employs TRBV7-6 and TRBJ2-3; the D gene is possibly TRBD1 (6 bases). V was clipped by 3 bases and J by 5 bases, with 12 bases between them. The germline V gene encodes CDR1 SGHVS and CDR2 FNYEAQ. CDR3 length: 14 residues. The CDR3 loop reads CASSLRGMVDTQYF. The CDR3 nucleotides are TGTGCCAGCAGCTTGAGGGGGATGGTAGATACGCAGTATTTT. The full variable domain, rest sourced from reference TRBV7-6 and TRBJ2-3, is GAGVSQSPRYKVTKRGQDVALRCDPISGHVSLYWYRQALGQGPEFLTYFNYEAQQDKSGLPNDRFSAERPEGSISTLTIQRTEQRDSAMYRCASSLRGMVDTQYFGPGTRLTVL.

Comment on this clonotype: This may arise from a read error, as a much more abundant clone is one base away. The chain recombines TRBV29-1 with TRBJ1-4; D unclear. Germline CDR1 reads SQVTM; CDR2 reads ANQGSEA. Trimming cost V 3 bases and J 4 bases, with 9 bases left between them. This CDR3 region has 13 residues. The CDR3 coding sequence is TGCAGCGTTGATCTGGTGTATAATGAAAAACTGTTTTTT. This codes for CSVDLVYNEKLFF.

This clonotype was seen more than once but under ten times. The CDR3 DNA sequence: TGTGCCAGCAGGGTATCCTCCTACGAGCAGTACTTC. Protein: CASRVSSYEQYF. The chain employs TRBV6-6 and TRBJ2-7; no reliable D call. CDR3 length equals 12 residues. With 6 bases removed from V and 0 bases from J, the gap between germline ends came to 6 bases. Germline CDR1 reads MNHNY; CDR2 reads SVGAGI (reference sequence).

Notes on this clonotype: An end of the junction does not agree with germline; a read error may underlie this. This chain uses TRBV27 with TRBJ2-1; D might be TRBD1 or TRBD2, each matching 5 bases. CDR3 size: 16 residues. Germline V gene sequence: CDR1 MNHEY, CDR2 SMNVEV (reference sequence). CDR3 DNA sequence: TGTGCCAGCAGTTCAATGGGGGTAATAGGGGCCAATGAGCAGATCTTC. It codes for CASSSMGVIGANEQIF.

The rearrangement joins TRBV7-9 to TRBJ1-1; TRBD1 matches at 7 bases. The CDR3 has 15 amino acids. Germline V gives CDR1 SEHNR, CDR2 FQNEAQ (reference sequence). The trim removed 6 bases at V and 4 bases at J, leaving 11 bases unmatched. CDR3 region: CASRPLDREGTEAFF. In nucleotides, the CDR3 is TGTGCCAGCAGACCCCTCGACAGGGAGGGCACTGAAGCTTTCTTT.

This rearrangement joins TRBV6-5 to TRBJ1-2, with D unclear. CDR1 is MNHEY and CDR2 is SVGAGI in the germline V gene. This CDR3 region has 13 residues. V lost 0 bases and J lost 7, with 9 bases in between. The CDR3 sequence is CASSYSTSFGYTF. CDR3 in DNA: TGTGCCAGCAGTTACTCGACCAGTTTTGGCTACACCTTC.

The chain employs TRBV20-1 and TRBJ1-5; tentative D call: TRBD1 (6 bases). The V gene's germline CDR1 is DFQATT and CDR2 SNEGSKA (reference sequence). V lost 3 bases and J 4 bases, leaving 13 bases between the germline ends. This CDR3 is 14 amino acids long. CDR3 in amino acids: CSASYPGENQPQHF. The CDR3 coding sequence is TGCAGTGCTAGTTATCCAGGGGAAAATCAGCCCCAGCATTTT.

CDR3 amino acids: CASSLRAWGGSSNQPQHF. The CDR3 DNA is TGTGCCAGCAGCTTAAGAGCCTGGGGAGGGTCTAGCAATCAGCCCCAGCATTTT. The V gene is TRBV7-6, the J gene TRBJ1-5; D not resolved. Trimming pared 2 bases from V and 0 bases from J, leaving 17 bases between. The CDR3 runs 18 residues. CDR1 is SGHVS, CDR2 FNYEAQ, per germline.

J is TRBJ1-2 and V is TRBV7-9; D may be TRBD1 (6 bases). Trimming left V 5 bases short and J 0 bases short, with 16 bases between. The CDR3 has 16 amino acids. The germline CDR1 and CDR2 sequences are SEHNR and FQNEAQ (reference sequence). Here the CDR3 reads CASSPSTGLANYGYTF. CDR3 DNA: TGTGCCAGCAGCCCATCGACAGGTTTAGCTAACTATGGCTACACCTTC.

In this sample, this clonotype turned up many times. The chain has TRBV28 and TRBJ2-5; 8 positions match TRBD1. Germline V gene sequence: CDR1 MDHEN, CDR2 SYDVKM. The trim removed 4 bases at V and 3 bases at J, leaving 1 base unmatched. CDR3 size: 13 residues. The CDR3 DNA sequence: TGTGCCAGCAGTTCGACAGGGGAAGAGACCCAGTACTTC. This translates into CASSSTGEETQYF.

This chain links TRBV9 with TRBJ2-1; D may be TRBD1 (5 bases). V lost 3 bases and J 9 bases, leaving 13 bases between the germline ends. The germline V gene encodes CDR1 SGDLS and CDR2 YYNGEE. The CDR3 runs 13 residues. The CDR3 sequence: CASSGRGGFEQFF. Written as DNA, the CDR3 is TGTGCCAGCAGCGGTAGGGGCGGATTTGAGCAGTTCTTC.

The sample holds many counts of this clonotype. The gene calls are TRBV7-2 and TRBJ1-5; unclear D gene. The V gene's germline CDR1 is SGHTA and CDR2 FQGNSA. V lost 6 bases, J lost 4 bases, and 13 bases lay in between. The CDR3 runs to 14 residues. The CDR3 bases are TGTGCCAGCAGTTTCGGACCCCGGAATCAGCCCCAGCATTTT. Translated, it gives CASSFGPRNQPQHF.

The genes are TRBV7-9 and TRBJ2-7; D might be TRBD2 (5 bases). V was trimmed by 5 bases and J by 1 base, leaving 15 bases between them. This CDR3 spans 15 amino acids. Germline lookup yields CDR1 SEHNR and CDR2 FQNEAQ (reference sequence). CDR3 protein: CASSASRASSYEQYF. CDR3 bases: TGTGCCAGCAGCGCCTCGAGGGCCAGTTCCTACGAGCAGTACTTC.

Worth noting for this clonotype: A junction boundary mismatches the germline segment, possibly from a read error. The rearrangement links TRBV12-5 to TRBJ2-1, with 10 bases that match TRBD2. Germline values: CDR1 LGHNT, CDR2 FRNRAP. The CDR3 totals 17 residues. The CDR3 DNA is TGTGCTAGTGGTTTGGTAGCGGGAGGGTTAAAATACAATGAGCAGCTCTTC. Translated, it gives CASGLVAGGLKYNEQLF.